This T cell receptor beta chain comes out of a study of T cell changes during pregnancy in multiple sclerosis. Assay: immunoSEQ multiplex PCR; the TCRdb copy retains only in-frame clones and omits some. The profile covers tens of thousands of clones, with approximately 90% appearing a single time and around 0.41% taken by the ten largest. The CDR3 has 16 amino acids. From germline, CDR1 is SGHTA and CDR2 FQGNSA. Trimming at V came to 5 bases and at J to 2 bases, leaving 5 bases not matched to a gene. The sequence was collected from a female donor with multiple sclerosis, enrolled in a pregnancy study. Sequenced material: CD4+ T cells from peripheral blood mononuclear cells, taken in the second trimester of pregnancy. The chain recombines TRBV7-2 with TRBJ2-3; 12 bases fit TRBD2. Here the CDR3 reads CASSRGLAGYTDTQYF. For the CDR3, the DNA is TGTGCCAGCAGCCGGGGACTAGCGGGTTACACAGATACGCAGTATTTT.